One T cell receptor beta chain is described in this entry. Its cognate antigen is unknown. This CDR3 is built from 17 residues. Germline V gives CDR1 SEHNR, CDR2 FQNEAQ (reference sequence). With V trimmed by 5 bases and J by 5 bases, 14 bases remained unmatched. The source of the sample is a study of CD8+ T cells in alopecia areata. Study results and caveats: Greater clonality was observed in lesional scalp samples, especially alopecia totalis/universalis, versus normal scalp.

Both peripheral blood and punch biopsies of lesional scalp skin were obtained from patients who had alopecia areata. From PBMCs, CD4+ and CD8+ T cells were sorted. Extraction and reverse transcription of RNA yielded cDNA as the sequencing template. Some clones are missing from TCRdb's copy, which holds only in-frame ones; the method was immunoSEQ multiplex PCR. Among about 180,000 clones, about 60% were seen once, and the ten largest hold roughly 15%. This chain uses TRBV7-9 with TRBJ2-1, with TRBD1 matching over 8 bases. Here the sequenced sample was CD4+ T cells sorted from blood, taken at week 0. The receptor was isolated from a human donor with alopecia areata. In nucleotides, the CDR3 is TGTGCCAGCAGCACCAAAGGGACAGGCCTTTCTCACAATGAGCAGTTCTTC. It encodes CASSTKGTGLSHNEQFF.